Sequencing of this TCR beta chain was carried out in a study of CD4 T cells in relation to SARS-CoV-2 and coronaviruses. Turning to the study itself: The HLA restriction of the shared crossreactive spike epitopes was mapped. Findings and caveats of the study: Crossreactivity was assessed only for spike protein, not other viral proteins. About 65% of donors had memory CD4+ clonotypes crossrecognizing SARS-CoV-2 and common cold coronavirus spike.

Before the COVID-19 pandemic, during about 2011-2019, CD4+ T cells were taken from unexposed donors. Cryopreserved PBMCs were CD4-enriched, then split into naive and memory cells. The CDR3 loop spans 16 amino acids. Germline CDR1 SGHRS, CDR2 YFSETQ. Trimming shortened V by 4 bases and J by 0 bases, and 13 bases separated the two germline ends. Profiled with immunoSEQ multiplex PCR; TCRdb holds only in-frame clones, not every one. This repertoire shows roughly 60,000 clones, 94% found once; its top ten account for 0.13% to 0.15%. As for this clone: Its antigen is not known.

This chain uses TRBV5-1 with TRBJ2-2; D possibly corresponds to TRBD2 (5 bases). The specimen was naive CD4+ T cells from PBMCs. Indicated subset: naive CD4+ T cells isolated by negative enrichment. The sequence came from a human donor in good health. CDR3 residues: CASSPEVNSNTGELFF. Here the CDR3 DNA reads TGCGCCAGCAGCCCGGAGGTCAATTCGAACACCGGGGAGCTGTTTTTT.